The entry below gives a single T cell receptor beta chain sequence along with its context. Its antigen remains unidentified. Per-base quality was not reported, and no clone a single base away is much larger than it. Reads for this sample came from an Illumina HiSeq 1500. In-frame beta chains were kept once TCRdb had trimmed the public reads at Q25 with fastp and called clones with MiXCR. CDR3 protein duplicates are merged, each entry listing the most common genes and DNA. This sample gives roughly 700,000 distinct CDR3 sequences in total; roughly 33% of them show up just once. The ten largest clones represent 15% to 20% of the sample. This sample was taken from a study of T cell repertoires in cytomegalovirus infection (dated by TCRdb to between 2018 and 2020). In terms of the full investigation: Recently identified HLA-C-restricted CMV epitopes, whose presentation resists viral immunomodulation, were targeted by peptide stimulations together with well-studied HLA-B-restricted epitopes. The HLA type of each donor mattered for the analysis, because public TCR beta signatures pointed to carriage of CMV infection along with the matching HLA type. Overall results and qualifications from the work: In the ex vivo response, HLA-C-restricted CMV-specific TCR beta clonotypes were dominant, and in two of eight donors the single most frequent clonotype came from this HLA-C-restricted group. In both this cohort and an independent cohort of more than 350 donors, the cumulative frequency of public TCR beta family members distinguished carriers of CMV infection plus the relevant HLA type.

The sample's treatment or condition label is to be understood as: in vitro stimulation with specific CMV peptide epitopes to enrich CMV-specific T cells. There are 19 amino acids in the CDR3, from cysteine to phenylalanine inclusive. Only the CDR3 DNA is retained, 57 bases long and in frame from the first base. Compared with germline, V lacks 0 bases and J lacks 5 bases; bases without a gene match: 14. The germline V gene yields SGHVS for CDR1 and FQNEAQ for CDR2. This chain is built from TRBV7-8 and TRBJ2-2, with 8 junctional bases fitting TRBD1. The origin of this receptor is a human donor in good health (CMV status not recorded). Some clones in this sample may be carry-over from other donors' samples. The material was cultured PBMCs, obtained from culture after CMV antigen stimulation. This receptor has the CDR3 CASSLARPAGQGRTGELFF. In nucleotides, the sequence is TGTGCCAGCAGCTTAGCCAGACCCGCCGGACAGGGAAGGACCGGGGAGCTGTTTTTT.